The 30 T cell receptor beta chains presented below share a single source sample, sequenced in a study of blood T cells in healthy people across ages. Together with a sample-barcoded 5' primer, a J-beta primer mix was included in a second PCR lasting about 7 to 11 cycles. TCRdb used MiXCR to reprocess the 5' RACE reads, holding one entry per CDR3 protein. Of around 1.1 million distinct CDR3 sequences detected, under 40% appear once; the ten largest clones hold about an eighth. Sequencing was done on a sample of blood. The receptor source for this set is a man between 18 and 29 years old in good health.

A few counts support this clonotype. The V call is TRBV20-1, the J call TRBJ1-2; 9 bases match TRBD1. The length of the CDR3 is 12 residues. V was pared by 6 bases and J by 5 bases, with 4 bases of the junction left unmatched. CDR1 DFQATT and CDR2 SNEGSKA come from the germline V gene (reference sequence). The DNA of the CDR3 is TGCAGTGCAGCCGGGACAGGGTATGGCTACACCTTC. This codes for CSAAGTGYGYTF.

The V and J genes are TRBV19 and TRBJ2-7; D is uncertain. V dropped 6 bases and J dropped 7 bases, with 16 bases sitting between them. CDR3 size: 13 residues. Germline V gene sequence: CDR1 LNHDA, CDR2 SQIVND (reference sequence). The CDR3 reads CASSAVPYNEQYF. The CDR3 DNA sequence: TGTGCCAGTAGCGCCGTCCCCTACAATGAGCAGTACTTC.

J is TRBJ1-1 and V is TRBV11-1; D is unclear. The V end was cut by 5 bases, the J end by 3 bases, with 16 bases between. CDR1 and CDR2 (germline): SGHAT, FQDESV (reference sequence). This CDR3 has 15 amino acids. The CDR3 sequence: CASSTPSRVDTEAFF. The CDR3 DNA reads TGTGCCAGCAGCACCCCGTCGAGGGTGGACACTGAAGCTTTCTTT. The complete variable domain, with remaining parts taken from reference TRBV11-1 and TRBJ1-1, reads EAEVAQSPRYKITEKSQAVAFWCDPISGHATLYWYRQILGQGPELLVQFQDESVVDDSQLPKDRFSAERLKGVDSTLKIQPAELGDSAMYLCASSTPSRVDTEAFFGQGTRLTVV.

The CDR3 loop reads CASSAPENTDTQYF. The CDR3 DNA reads TGCGCCAGCAGCGCACCTGAAAACACAGATACGCAGTATTTT. The rearrangement joins TRBV5-1 to TRBJ2-3; D unclear. Germline-derived CDR1 and CDR2 are SGHRS and YFSETQ. The CDR3 is 14 residues long. The V gene lost 4 bases and the J gene lost 2 bases, with 11 bases spanning the gap.

Concerning this clonotype itself: The germline gene is not matched at one end of the junction; a read error may be the cause. The V gene is TRBV7-7, the J gene TRBJ1-2; D gene unclear. This CDR3 is 14 amino acids long. Germline-derived CDR1 and CDR2 are SSHAT and FNYEAQ (reference sequence). The chain's CDR3 is CASSPLEVNYGYTF. The CDR3 DNA is TGTGCTAGCAGCCCCCTTGAAGTCAACTATGGCTACACCTTC.

There are a few counts of this clonotype. The CDR3: CSARGVSQTDVNYGYTF. CDR3 sequence (DNA): TGCAGTGCTAGAGGAGTGAGTCAGACAGACGTAAACTATGGCTACACCTTC. The chain couples TRBV20-1 to TRBJ1-2; a possible D gene is TRBD1 (5 bases). Germline-derived CDR1 and CDR2 are DFQATT and SNEGSKA (reference sequence). V was trimmed by 1 base and J by 2 bases, leaving 20 bases between them. The CDR3 length is 17 residues.

The rearrangement links TRBV7-2 to TRBJ1-1; a possible D gene is TRBD1 (5 bases). The CDR3 is made up of 17 amino acids. Germline CDR1 SGHTA, CDR2 FQGNSA. The V gene lost 5 bases and the J gene lost 6 bases, with 25 bases spanning the gap. Here the CDR3 reads CASSVPTGGGGYAEAFF. CDR3 coding DNA: TGTGCCAGCAGCGTACCCACTGGGGGAGGAGGGTATGCTGAAGCTTTCTTT.

The chain links TRBV20-1 to TRBJ1-4, with D perhaps matching TRBD1 (5 bases). The V and J ends lost 0 bases and 6 bases respectively, with 14 bases between them. CDR1 and CDR2 from the germline V gene are DFQATT and SNEGSKA (reference sequence). CDR3 length: 15 amino acids. The CDR3 here is CSARDHTQGHEKLFF. For the CDR3, the DNA is TGCAGTGCTAGAGATCACACCCAGGGCCATGAAAAACTGTTTTTT.

This clonotype has more than one count but fewer than ten. This sequence may be a read error, since a much larger clone differs from it by one base. The chain links TRBV29-1 to TRBJ2-1; D not resolved. CDR3 length equals 12 residues. Germline-derived CDR1 and CDR2 are SQVTM and ANQGSEA. For the CDR3, the DNA is TGCGGCTCCCGGGTCTCCTACAATGAGCAGTTCTTC. This codes for CGSRVSYNEQFF.

This clonotype was recorded a few times. The V and J genes are TRBV6-1 and TRBJ2-1; 10 bases are shared with TRBD1. V dropped 5 bases and J dropped 4; count of bases not matched to a gene: 8. The CDR3 extends over 16 amino acids. Per the germline V gene, CDR1 is MNHNS and CDR2 is SASEGT. The CDR3 DNA follows: TGTGCCAGCAGTAAACCGCGGGACAGGGGATACAATGAGCAGTTCTTC. It specifies CASSKPRDRGYNEQFF.

The chain couples TRBV7-8 to TRBJ2-2; a possible D gene is TRBD2 (7 bases). Trimming pared 5 bases from V and 3 bases from J, leaving 19 bases between. Germline CDR1 and CDR2: SGHVS and FQNEAQ. The CDR3 covers 17 residues. As DNA, the CDR3 is TGTGCCAGCAGCAAACCGTTAGGGAGGGGGTACACCGGGGAGCTGTTTTTT. Amino acids: CASSKPLGRGYTGELFF.

This chain connects TRBV3-1 to TRBJ2-5; D is perhaps TRBD2 (6 bases). The CDR3 has 16 residues. Germline V lookup: CDR1 LGHDT, CDR2 YNNKEL (reference sequence). Trimming stripped 1 base from V and 3 bases from J, with 15 bases between. Here the CDR3 reads CASSQVRNGGEETQYF. The CDR3 nucleotides read TGTGCCAGCAGCCAAGTTCGTAATGGCGGGGAAGAGACCCAGTACTTC.

The V and J genes are TRBV12-3 or TRBV12-4 and TRBJ2-1, with D perhaps matching TRBD2 (6 bases). This CDR3 region has 16 residues. Trimming stripped 9 bases from V and 3 bases from J, with 21 bases between. The CDR3 DNA reads TGTGCCAGTACACCCGACGGGGGTCAGGTCTACAATGAGCAGTTCTTC. It encodes CASTPDGGQVYNEQFF.

The rearrangement joins TRBV7-9 to TRBJ2-4; 7 positions match TRBD2. This CDR3 has 16 residues. CDR1 is SEHNR and CDR2 is FQNEAQ in the germline V gene (reference sequence). With 1 base clipped from V and 0 bases from J, the junction kept 3 bases outside the gene matches. The CDR3 coding sequence is TGTGCCAGCAGCTTAGAGGGAGGGCTAGCCAAAAACATTCAGTACTTC. This translates into CASSLEGGLAKNIQYF.

This clonotype showed up just a few times. The chain couples TRBV20-1 to TRBJ1-5; D call uncertain. This CDR3 contains 15 residues. The V end lost 5 bases, the J end lost 7 bases, and 21 bases lay between the germline ends. CDR1 is DFQATT, CDR2 SNEGSKA, per germline (reference sequence). Written as DNA, the CDR3 is TGCAGTGCTGCCGGGTACACTCCAAATATACAGCCCCAGCATTTT. This sequence encodes CSAAGYTPNIQPQHF.

V and J are TRBV4-1 and TRBJ1-4; D possibly corresponds to TRBD1 (6 bases). Germline V gene lookup returns CDR1 MGHRA and CDR2 YSYEKL. This CDR3 contains 16 residues. Trimming removed 6 bases at V and 0 bases at J, with 14 bases between. CDR3 amino acids: CASRPMTGATNEKLFF. The CDR3 nucleotides are TGCGCCAGCAGACCTATGACAGGCGCAACTAATGAAAAACTGTTTTTT.

This chain uses TRBV6-6 with TRBJ1-5; D gene uncertain. The CDR3 spans 17 residues. V lost 7 bases and J 1 base, leaving 20 bases between the germline ends. Germline CDR1 MNHNY, CDR2 SVGAGI (reference sequence). The CDR3 DNA is TGTGCCAGCACCCTCCAATTTGACGTGAGGAGCAATCAGCCCCAGCATTTT. Its translation is CASTLQFDVRSNQPQHF.

This clonotype has more than one count but fewer than ten. V gene TRBV11-1 combines with J gene TRBJ2-1; 7 bases align to TRBD1. The CDR3 is 14 amino acids. Germline CDR1 reads SGHAT; CDR2 reads FQDESV (reference sequence). V lost 5 bases to trimming and J lost 10 bases; unmatched junction nucleotides: 11. The CDR3 DNA reads TGTGCCAGCAGCATAACGACAGGGTCGAGGGAGCAGTTCTTC. Translated, it gives CASSITTGSREQFF.

In DNA form, the CDR3 reads TGTGCTAGTGGGATAGACAGGGCTGAGAAACTGTTTTTT. Translating it yields CASGIDRAEKLFF. The chain is built from TRBV12-5 and TRBJ1-4; 7 positions agree with TRBD1. Germline CDR1 and CDR2: LGHNT and FRNRAP. The V gene end was trimmed by 6 bases and the J gene end by 11 bases; junction bases not matched to a gene: 9. CDR3 size: 13 residues.

The J gene is TRBJ2-3, the V gene TRBV12-3 or TRBV12-4; D is uncertain. V was shortened by 5 bases and J by 2 bases, with 14 bases between the two germline ends. The CDR3 length is 15 residues. Here the CDR3 reads CASSSPFSATDTQYF. In DNA form, the CDR3 reads TGTGCCAGCAGTAGCCCATTCTCCGCCACAGATACGCAGTATTTT.

The chain uses TRBV7-2 and TRBJ1-6; TRBD1 agrees at 8 bases. Germline-derived CDR1 and CDR2 are SGHTA and FQGNSA. Trimming removed 6 bases from V and 6 bases from J; junction bases left unmatched: 4. The CDR3 has 14 amino acids. Written as DNA, the CDR3 is TGTGCCAGCAGAAGGACAGGGTTTAATTCACCCCTCCACTTT. Amino acids: CASRRTGFNSPLHF.

The chain uses TRBV12-3 or TRBV12-4 and TRBJ1-5; no firm D call. The CDR3 spans 15 residues. V lost 4 bases, J lost 4 bases, and 14 bases lay in between. The CDR3 DNA reads as TGTGCCAGCAGTTGGACTGCCGGTGGGAATCAGCCCCAGCATTTT. This codes for CASSWTAGGNQPQHF.

This clonotype was observed a handful of times. The chain has TRBV6-1 and TRBJ2-5; a possible D gene is TRBD2 (5 bases). The V and J ends lost 0 bases and 4 bases respectively, with 12 bases between them. Germline V gene lookup returns CDR1 MNHNS and CDR2 SASEGT. The CDR3 length is 15 residues. The CDR3 region has the DNA TGTGCCAGCAGTGAAGCGTGGGTTGAGGGAGAGACCCAGTACTTC. The encoded protein is CASSEAWVEGETQYF.

This clonotype was detected a few times. The chain links TRBV6-5 to TRBJ2-3, with 11 bases lining up with TRBD1. Germline V gives CDR1 MNHEY, CDR2 SVGAGI. The ends lost 7 bases at V and 3 bases at J; junction bases unmatched: 6. The CDR3 covers 15 residues. This CDR3 is CASMGGTGGTDTQYF. For the CDR3, the DNA is TGTGCCAGCATGGGGGGGACAGGGGGGACAGATACGCAGTATTTT.

The rearrangement links TRBV2 to TRBJ1-4; unclear D gene. Trimming shortened V by 6 bases and J by 7 bases, and 15 bases separated the two germline ends. In germline, CDR1 is SNHLY, CDR2 FYNNEI. CDR3 size: 14 residues. The CDR3 DNA reads TGTGCCAGCAGGGCAGGATCTGGTGGTGAAAAACTGTTTTTT. Encoded protein: CASRAGSGGEKLFF.

The table lists this clonotype with many counts. V and J are TRBV5-5 and TRBJ1-5; D gene unclear. Germline CDR1 and CDR2: SGHKS and YYEKEE (reference sequence). CDR3 length: 15 amino acids. Trimming took 4 bases from V and 2 from J, leaving 13 bases between them. The CDR3 loop reads CASSLAGVGNQPQHF. CDR3 nucleotides: TGTGCCAGCAGCCTTGCCGGTGTAGGCAATCAGCCCCAGCATTTT. The variable domain in full, with the rest retrieved from reference TRBV5-5 and TRBJ1-5, is DAGVTQSPTHLIKTRGQQVTLRCSPISGHKSVSWYQQVLGQGPQFIFQYYEKEERGRGNFPDRFSARQFPNYSSELNVNALLLGDSALYLCASSLAGVGNQPQHFGDGTRLSIL.

The chain carries TRBV3-1 and TRBJ1-3; D is undetermined. This CDR3 is 15 amino acids long. Germline V CDR1 and CDR2: LGHDT, YNNKEL (reference sequence). Trimming removed 0 bases from V and 1 base from J, with 7 bases in between. The chain's CDR3 is CASSQDPASGNTIYF. The CDR3 nucleotides read TGTGCCAGCAGCCAAGATCCCGCTTCTGGAAACACCATATATTTT.

This rearrangement joins TRBV13 to TRBJ2-3; D is undetermined. CDR3 size: 13 residues. The germline V and J ends were trimmed by 8 bases and 2 bases, with 11 bases remaining between them. Germline V gene sequence: CDR1 PRHDT, CDR2 FYEKMQ (reference sequence). In DNA, the CDR3 is TGTGCCAGCTCGGAAGGGTACACAGATACGCAGTATTTT. It specifies CASSEGYTDTQYF.

The rearrangement links TRBV27 to TRBJ2-1, with 8 positions matching TRBD2. This CDR3 is 18 amino acids long. Germline V CDR1 and CDR2: MNHEY, SMNVEV (reference sequence). V was clipped by 2 bases and J by 5 bases; unmatched bases: 14. CDR3 region: CASSLRVSGTLVNNEQFF. CDR3 DNA: TGTGCCAGCAGTTTAAGAGTTAGCGGGACTTTAGTCAACAATGAGCAGTTCTTC.

The V call is TRBV4-1, the J call TRBJ2-6, with TRBD2 as a possible D gene (5 bases). Trimming shortened V by 3 bases and J by 4 bases, and 22 bases separated the two germline ends. The CDR3 is made up of 19 amino acids. The V gene's germline CDR1 is MGHRA and CDR2 YSYEKL. As DNA, the CDR3 is TGCGCCAGCAGCCACACCAGAGGAACGGGGAAAGGGGGGGCCAACGTCCTGACTTTC. The encoded protein is CASSHTRGTGKGGANVLTF.